The rows below give T cell receptor beta chains drawn from one sample of a study of blood T cell repertoires in COVID-19. The data were produced by immunoSEQ multiplex PCR, yet TCRdb's version contains in-frame clones alone and is incomplete. The table has approximately 280,000 clones, roughly 91% seen once. Sequenced material: peripheral blood. These receptors all stem from a middle-aged man with acute or convalescent COVID-19. CDR3s include the opening cysteine and the closing phenylalanine or tryptophan. A D gene is named only where the DNA matches it firmly. The size of a clone is reported for some rows only, either as once, few or many, or as a class for expanded clones.

>TRBV2|TRBJ2-7|-|-
TGTGCCAGCAGTGTTATGGGGGGCGAGCAGTACTTC
CASSVMGGEQYF
>TRBV7-2|TRBJ2-1|-|-
TGTGCCAGCAGCTTACCCCACGGACTGGAGCAGTTCTTC
CASSLPHGLEQFF
>TRBV2|TRBJ2-6|-|-
TGTGCCAGCAGTGAATCTATCTCTGGGGCCAACGTCCTGACTTTC
CASSESISGANVLTF
>TRBV2|TRBJ1-1|-|TRBD1
TGTGCCAGCAGCATGACCGGGACAGGGTTTGAAGCTTTCTTT
CASSMTGTGFEAFF
>TRBV27|TRBJ1-2|once|TRBD1
TGTGCCAGCAGCCCTCTAGGCAGGGGGCCTGGCTACACCTTC
CASSPLGRGPGYTF
>TRBV6-1|TRBJ1-5|once|TRBD1
TGTGCCAGCAGTGACGGGACAGTCAATCAGCCCCAGCATTTT
CASSDGTVNQPQHF
>TRBV30|TRBJ1-1|few|TRBD1
TGTGCCTGGAGACACCCCAGGGGGCTGGGGGACACTGAAGCTTTCTTT
CAWRHPRGLGDTEAFF
>TRBV24-1|TRBJ2-3|-|TRBD2
TGTGCCACCAGTGATTCGACTAGCGGGAGCGGCTATACGCAGTATTTT
CATSDSTSGSGYTQYF
>TRBV19|TRBJ1-6|-|-
TGTGCCAGTAGACAACAGGGTAATTCACCCCTCCACTTT
CASRQQGNSPLHF
>TRBV5-1|TRBJ2-7|-|TRBD2
TGCGCCAGCAGCTTGGATCCGGGGACTATTGCCTACGAGCAGTACTTC
CASSLDPGTIAYEQYF
>TRBV13|TRBJ1-2|-|TRBD1
TGTGCCAGCAGCTCCGGCTACGGGACAGGTGGTGGCTACACCTTC
CASSSGYGTGGGYTF
>TRBV11-2|TRBJ1-1|once|-
TGTGCCAGCAGCTTAGTAACCACAGGGTTTTACACTGAAGCTTTCTTT
CASSLVTTGFYTEAFF
>TRBV19|TRBJ1-1|-|-
TGTGCCAGTAGGCGATCAGGGTCTATTGGTGAAGCTTTCTTT
CASRRSGSIGEAFF
>TRBV18|TRBJ1-1|once|-
TGTGCCAGCTCACCCCTCGAGGTTAACACTGAAGCTTTCTTT
CASSPLEVNTEAFF
>TRBV20-1|TRBJ1-4|-|-
TGCAGTGCTAGTCGGGGGAATGAAAAACTGTTTTTT
CSASRGNEKLFF
>TRBV11-1|TRBJ2-1|-|TRBD1
TGTGCCAGCAGCCCGGGACAGGGGTACAATGAGCAGTTCTTC
CASSPGQGYNEQFF
>TRBV27|TRBJ1-1|once|TRBD1
TGTGCCAGCAGTTTTGGTCGACAGGGAAGCACTGAAGCTTTCTTT
CASSFGRQGSTEAFF
>TRBV5-4|TRBJ2-7|-|TRBD2
TGTGCCAGCAGCCCACCGGGACTAGCTCTACACGAGCAGTACTTC
CASSPPGLALHEQYF
>TRBV7-2|TRBJ2-2|-|-
-
CASSLGWGRGAVF
>TRBV12-3/TRBV12-4|TRBJ2-1|-|-
TGTGCCAGCAGTTTAAACAGGGTAGGGAAGTTCTTC
CASSLNRVGKFF
>TRBV12-3/TRBV12-4|TRBJ2-7|-|-
TGTGCCAGCAGTTTAACAGTCCCCTACGAGCAGTACTTC
CASSLTVPYEQYF
>TRBV6-5|TRBJ2-4|-|-
TGTGCCAGTACAGGGCCTCAAAACATTCAGTACTTC
CASTGPQNIQYF
>TRBV7-2|TRBJ2-7|-|TRBD2
TGTGCCAGCAGTACTAGCGTAGGATACGAGCAGTACTTC
CASSTSVGYEQYF
>TRBV6-2/TRBV6-3|TRBJ1-2|-|-
TGTGCCAGCAGTTACTACACCGGACTATATGGCTACACCTTC
CASSYYTGLYGYTF
>TRBV9|TRBJ2-7|-|TRBD1
TGTGCCAGCAGCGAGGGACAGAATTACGAGCAGTACTTC
CASSEGQNYEQYF
>TRBV4-1|TRBJ2-1|-|TRBD2
TGCGCCAGCAGCCAAGATTTTAGCGGGGTTTACAATGAGCAGTTCTTC
CASSQDFSGVYNEQFF
>TRBV6-5|TRBJ1-5|-|TRBD1
TGTGCCAGCAGTCTGGACAGGGGGGATCAGCCCCAGCATTTT
CASSLDRGDQPQHF
>TRBV5-4|TRBJ1-3|-|TRBD1
TGTGCCAGCAGCTCCGACAGGGCTCGAAACACCATATATTTT
CASSSDRARNTIYF
>TRBV12-5|TRBJ1-5|-|-
TGTGCTAGTGGTTTGGGCAGTAGCAATCAGCCCCAGCATTTT
CASGLGSSNQPQHF
>TRBV5-1|TRBJ2-2|-|TRBD1
TGCGCCAGCAGTAACCGGGACAGGGACGTCGGGGAGCTGTTTTTT
CASSNRDRDVGELFF
>TRBV5-1|TRBJ2-7|-|-
TGCGCCAGCAGCTTCGTGGTCGGAGGCTACGAGCAGTACTTC
CASSFVVGGYEQYF
>TRBV5-1|TRBJ1-6|-|TRBD1
TGCGCCAGCAGCTTAGGGACAGGGGGATCACCCCTCCACTTT
CASSLGTGGSPLHF